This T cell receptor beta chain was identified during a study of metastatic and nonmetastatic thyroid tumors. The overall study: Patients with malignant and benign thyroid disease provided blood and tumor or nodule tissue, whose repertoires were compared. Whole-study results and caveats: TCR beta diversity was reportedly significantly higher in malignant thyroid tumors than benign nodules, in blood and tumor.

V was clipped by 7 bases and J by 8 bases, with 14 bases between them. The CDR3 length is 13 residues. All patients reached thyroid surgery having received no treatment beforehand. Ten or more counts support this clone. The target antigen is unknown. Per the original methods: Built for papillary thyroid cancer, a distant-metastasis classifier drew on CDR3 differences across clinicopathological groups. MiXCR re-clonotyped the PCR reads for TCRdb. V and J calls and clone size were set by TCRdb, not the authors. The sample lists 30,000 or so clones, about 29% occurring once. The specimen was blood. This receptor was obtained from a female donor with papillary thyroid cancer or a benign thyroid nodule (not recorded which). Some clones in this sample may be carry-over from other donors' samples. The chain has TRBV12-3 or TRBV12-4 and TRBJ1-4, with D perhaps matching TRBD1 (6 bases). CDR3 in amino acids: CASTGTRGEKLFF. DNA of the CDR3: TGTGCCAGCACCGGGACAAGGGGGGAAAAACTGTTTTTT.